What follows are 23 T cell receptor beta chains derived from one specimen sequenced in a study of T-cell reconstitution after alpha-beta-depleted transplantation in children. Unique molecular identifiers were incorporated during preparation of the TCRbeta library. TCRdb itself ran the PCR reads through MiXCR, one entry per CDR3 protein. The profile shows hundreds of thousands of distinct CDR3 sequences, roughly 15% of them singletons. Source: PBMCs, mostly from graft donor cells, taken 360 days after TCRalphabeta/CD19-depleted stem cell transplant. These receptors originate from a male patient younger than 18 who had a stem cell transplant for acute lymphoblastic leukemia, so the T cells may come from the graft donor.

V gene TRBV24-1 combines with J gene TRBJ2-1; D is uncertain. The germline V gene has CDR1 KGHDR and CDR2 SFDVKD. The CDR3 runs 14 residues. Between the trimmed V and J ends, which lost 0 bases and 3 bases, there was a span of 5 bases. CDR3 sequence (DNA): TGTGCCACCAGTGATTTGCAGGACTACAATGAGCAGTTCTTC. Its protein is CATSDLQDYNEQFF.

The chain recombines TRBV20-1 with TRBJ2-7; 8 bases map to TRBD2. CDR1 DFQATT and CDR2 SNEGSKA come from the germline V gene (reference sequence). CDR3 length equals 15 residues. V was clipped by 4 bases and J by 1 base; unmatched bases: 9. For the CDR3, the DNA is TGCAGTGCTAATGTAGCGGGGAGGATTTCCTACGAGCAGTACTTC. This translates into CSANVAGRISYEQYF.

This clonotype has only a few counts. The chain carries TRBV5-6 and TRBJ1-1; TRBD1 is a possible D gene (5 bases). The CDR3 covers 16 residues. The V gene's germline CDR1 is SGHDT and CDR2 YYEEEE. V shed 2 bases and J shed 0 bases, with 14 bases lying between them. CDR3 region: CASSFVWVDMNTEAFF. DNA of the CDR3: TGTGCCAGCAGCTTTGTTTGGGTGGACATGAACACTGAAGCTTTCTTT.

This clonotype was recorded a few times. The chain uses TRBV11-1 and TRBJ2-7; D not certain. V was clipped by 3 bases and J by 6 bases, with 15 bases between them. In germline, CDR1 is SGHAT, CDR2 FQDESV (reference sequence). CDR3 size: 14 residues. The CDR3 DNA reads as TGTGCCAGCAGCTTTAGGCTGAGCTCCCCCGAGCAGTACTTC. This encodes CASSFRLSSPEQYF.

This clonotype has a handful of counts. The J gene is TRBJ2-7, the V gene TRBV18; D remains ambiguous. The CDR3 totals 13 residues. Germline V lookup: CDR1 KGHSH, CDR2 LQKENI. The V end was cut by 5 bases, the J end by 3 bases, with 11 bases between. CDR3 nucleotides: TGTGCCAGCTCAGCAGAAGCCCTCTACGAGCAGTACTTC. It yields the protein CASSAEALYEQYF.

The rearrangement uses TRBV5-1 and TRBJ2-3; D is undetermined. The CDR3 consists of 14 residues. V gave up 0 bases and J gave up 4 bases, with 9 bases separating them. CDR1 SGHRS and CDR2 YFSETQ come from the germline V gene. For the CDR3, the DNA is TGCGCCAGCAGCTTGGCCCCGGGCCCAGATACGCAGTATTTT. Translated: CASSLAPGPDTQYF. Using reference TRBV5-1 and TRBJ2-3 for the parts outside the CDR3, the full variable domain is KAGVTQTPRYLIKTRGQQVTLSCSPISGHRSVSWYQQTPGQGLQFLFEYFSETQRNKGNFPGRFSGRQFSNSRSEMNVSTLELGDSALYLCASSLAPGPDTQYFGPGTRLTVL.

This chain uses TRBV12-3 or TRBV12-4 with TRBJ1-5, with D maybe TRBD1 (6 bases). CDR3 size: 16 residues. V was clipped by 3 bases and J by 10 bases, with 22 bases between them. The chain's CDR3 is CASSFRVAGVEGPQHF. The CDR3 DNA reads TGTGCCAGCAGTTTTAGGGTCGCAGGGGTCGAAGGCCCCCAGCATTTT.

The chain couples TRBV7-2 to TRBJ2-7; no definite D call. Germline values: CDR1 SGHTA, CDR2 FQGNSA. CDR3 size: 15 residues. V was pared by 2 bases and J by 3 bases, with 14 bases between. CDR3: CASSLIRRTDYEQYF. DNA for the CDR3: TGTGCCAGCAGCTTAATCCGACGGACCGACTACGAGCAGTACTTC. Together with reference TRBV7-2 and TRBJ2-7, the CDR3 gives the full variable domain: GAGVSQSPSNKVTEKGKDVELRCDPISGHTALYWYRQSLGQGLEFLIYFQGNSAPDKSGLPSDRFSAERTGGSVSTLTIQRTQQEDSAVYLCASSLIRRTDYEQYFGPGTRLTVT.

There are a few counts of this clonotype. The gene calls are TRBV18 and TRBJ2-3; a weak D match, TRBD1 (6 bases). CDR3 length: 15 amino acids. Trimming removed 5 bases from V and 1 base from J, with 13 bases in between. Per germline, CDR1 KGHSH and CDR2 LQKENI. CDR3 coding DNA: TGTGCCAGCTCAGGACGGGACATAGGCACAGATACGCAGTATTTT. Its protein product is CASSGRDIGTDTQYF.

In this sample, this clonotype turned up a few times. The rearrangement joins TRBV25-1 to TRBJ1-1; D unclear. The germline CDR1 and CDR2 sequences are MGHDK and SYGVNS. V was shortened by 4 bases and J by 4 bases, with 16 bases between the two germline ends. This CDR3 has 15 amino acids. The CDR3 sequence is CASSAETGLGTEAFF. In DNA, the CDR3 is TGTGCCAGCAGTGCCGAGACGGGCTTGGGCACTGAAGCTTTCTTT.

This clonotype was found many times. The rearrangement uses TRBV27 and TRBJ1-4; 7 positions agree with TRBD1. This CDR3 comprises 20 residues. V lost 6 bases to trimming and J lost 3 bases; unmatched junction nucleotides: 22. Germline CDR1 and CDR2: MNHEY and SMNVEV (reference sequence). DNA of the CDR3: TGTGCCAGCAGCTTAGGTCGGTCGAGGGGGCGATCGATAGCTAATGAAAAACTGTTTTTT. This gives the protein CASSLGRSRGRSIANEKLFF.

The chain links TRBV29-1 to TRBJ2-3, with TRBD1 identical over 9 bases. This CDR3 spans 16 amino acids. CDR1 and CDR2 (germline): SQVTM, ANQGSEA. With V trimmed by 6 bases and J by 0 bases, 10 bases remained unmatched. CDR3 in amino acids: CSVSGQGRVSTDTQYF. In DNA, the CDR3 is TGCAGCGTCTCCGGACAGGGGAGAGTAAGCACAGATACGCAGTATTTT.

The chain has TRBV14 and TRBJ1-1, with unresolved D. CDR3 length equals 15 residues. Germline V lookup: CDR1 SGHDN, CDR2 FVKESK. The V end was cut by 1 base, the J end by 0 bases, with 9 bases between. The CDR3 region is CASSQVTSLNTEAFF. The CDR3 DNA follows: TGTGCCAGCAGCCAAGTGACATCGTTGAACACTGAAGCTTTCTTT. The variable domain in full, with the rest retrieved from reference TRBV14 and TRBJ1-1, is EAGVTQFPSHSVIEKGQTVTLRCDPISGHDNLYWYRRVMGKEIKFLLHFVKESKQDESGMPNNRFLAERTGGTYSTLKVQPAELEDSGVYFCASSQVTSLNTEAFFGQGTRLTVV.

There are a few counts of this clonotype. This chain links TRBV5-1 with TRBJ2-3; TRBD2 might be the D (6 bases). This CDR3 is built from 15 residues. Trimming cost V 2 bases and J 2 bases, with 12 bases left between them. Germline V CDR1 and CDR2: SGHRS, YFSETQ. CDR3 bases: TGCGCCAGCAGCTTTGAGGGACTCACCACAGATACGCAGTATTTT. This encodes CASSFEGLTTDTQYF.

This clonotype was observed many times. The rearrangement uses TRBV5-1 and TRBJ2-1; D may be TRBD2 (5 bases). This CDR3 has 15 amino acids. The V gene's germline CDR1 is SGHRS and CDR2 YFSETQ. Trimming stripped 0 bases from V and 0 bases from J, with 7 bases between. In DNA form, the CDR3 reads TGCGCCAGCAGCTTGGTAGCGAGCTCCTACAATGAGCAGTTCTTC. Translation gives CASSLVASSYNEQFF.

The table lists this clonotype with many counts. The J gene is TRBJ2-1, the V gene TRBV5-1, with TRBD2 matching over 13 bases. V dropped 6 bases and J dropped 8; count of bases not matched to a gene: 11. CDR1 and CDR2 from the germline V gene are SGHRS and YFSETQ. The CDR3 is made up of 16 amino acids. In DNA, the CDR3 is TGCGCCAGCATCAAACTAGCGGGGGGGACCACCCATGAGCAGTTCTTC. It yields the protein CASIKLAGGTTHEQFF.

Remarks on this clonotype: The germline gene is not matched at one end of the junction; a read error may be the cause. V usage is TRBV20-1 and J usage is TRBJ2-1; TRBD2 matches at 11 bases. Germline values: CDR1 DFQATT, CDR2 SNEGSKA (reference sequence). This CDR3 spans 16 amino acids. The chain's CDR3 is CCARGYTSGSYNEQFF. Here the CDR3 DNA reads TGCTGTGCTAGAGGCTATACTAGCGGGAGTTACAATGAGCAGTTCTTC.

The V call is TRBV20-1, the J call TRBJ2-7; 12 nucleotides align to TRBD2. Per the germline V gene, CDR1 is DFQATT and CDR2 is SNEGSKA (reference sequence). The J segment lost 3 bases and the V segment lost 6 bases, leaving 18 bases of the junction unmatched. The CDR3 is made up of 18 amino acids. The CDR3 sequence is CSARGGTSGPWLNYEQYF. The DNA for the CDR3 is TGCAGTGCCCGCGGAGGGACTAGCGGGCCTTGGCTTAACTACGAGCAGTACTTC.

This clonotype was counted between two and nine times. CDR3 region: CATSDLKTGMNTEAFF. CDR3 nucleotide sequence: TGTGCCACCAGTGACTTAAAGACAGGGATGAACACTGAAGCTTTCTTT. The V and J genes are TRBV24-1 and TRBJ1-1, with 7 bases identical to TRBD1. The CDR3 runs 16 residues. J was trimmed by 0 bases and V by 4 bases; bases with no gene match: 7. Germline-derived CDR1 and CDR2 are KGHDR and SFDVKD.

The chain employs TRBV5-1 and TRBJ2-3; perhaps TRBD1 as D (5 bases). CDR3 length: 15 residues. V lost 4 bases and J lost 4, with 16 bases in between. Germline V gene data show CDR1 as SGHRS and CDR2 as YFSETQ. CDR3 sequence reads: CASSQGVAEPDTQYF. As DNA, the CDR3 is TGCGCCAGCAGCCAAGGGGTCGCGGAGCCAGATACGCAGTATTTT.

The chain is built from TRBV19 and TRBJ2-3; possibly TRBD2 for D (6 bases). CDR3 size: 16 residues. V was cut by 7 bases and J by 2 bases, with 19 bases left in between. Germline-derived CDR1 and CDR2 are LNHDA and SQIVND (reference sequence). The CDR3 coding sequence is TGTGCCAGTAACGAGGTGGGGAGGATGGACACAGATACGCAGTATTTT. It codes for CASNEVGRMDTDTQYF.

This clonotype was seen a handful of times. The chain recombines TRBV10-3 with TRBJ1-1; the D gene is possibly TRBD1 (6 bases). V was trimmed by 7 bases and J by 7 bases, leaving 16 bases between them. The germline V gene has CDR1 ENHRY and CDR2 SYGVKD. This CDR3 comprises 13 residues. The CDR3: CAITGEPHSEAFF. CDR3 coding DNA: TGTGCCATCACAGGGGAGCCTCACAGTGAAGCTTTCTTT.

This clonotype was recorded a few times. This sequence joins TRBV9 and TRBJ2-1; D is unclear. The CDR3 covers 11 residues. Looked up from germline, CDR1 is SGDLS and CDR2 is YYNGEE. The germline V and J ends were trimmed by 3 bases and 8 bases, with 6 bases remaining between them. The CDR3 nucleotides read TGTGCCAGCAGCGCCTTCCATGAGCAGTTCTTC. Encoded protein: CASSAFHEQFF.